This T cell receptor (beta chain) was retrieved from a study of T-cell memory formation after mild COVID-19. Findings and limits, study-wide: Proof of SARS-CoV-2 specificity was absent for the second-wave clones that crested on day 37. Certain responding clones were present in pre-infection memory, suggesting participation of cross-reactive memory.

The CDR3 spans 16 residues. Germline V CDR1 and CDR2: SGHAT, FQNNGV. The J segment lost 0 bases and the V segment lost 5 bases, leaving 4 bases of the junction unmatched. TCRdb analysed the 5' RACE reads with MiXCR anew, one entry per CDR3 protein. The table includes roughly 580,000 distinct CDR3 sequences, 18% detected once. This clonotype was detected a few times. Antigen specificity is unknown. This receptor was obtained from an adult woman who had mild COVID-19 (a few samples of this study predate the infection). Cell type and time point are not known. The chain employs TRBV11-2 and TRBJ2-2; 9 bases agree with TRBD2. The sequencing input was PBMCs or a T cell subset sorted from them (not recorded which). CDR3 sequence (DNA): TGTGCCAGCAGCACGACTAGCGGATCGAACACCGGGGAGCTGTTTTTT. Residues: CASSTTSGSNTGELFF.